The present T cell receptor (beta chain) was sequenced within a study of beta chain features in type 1 diabetes. Study-level points and caveats: Possible PCR preference for shorter templates applied equally to patients and controls. Significant though moderate, a shortening of TCRB CDR3s appeared in all four CD4+ subsets of Type 1 diabetes patients.

Reverse transcribing all isolated RNA meant expressed TCRB transcripts were sequenced. Sequenced by immunoSEQ multiplex PCR; TCRdb stores in-frame clones only, minus some. This table holds around 130,000 clones, roughly 10% found once. With regard to this clone: Its antigen remains unknown.

The sequence was obtained from a man aged 30 to 45 with type 1 diabetes. The sample was central memory CD4+ T cells from blood.

In nucleotides, the CDR3 is TGTGCCAGCAGCTTGGGGGGGGTGGATGAAAAACTGTTTTTT. It specifies CASSLGGVDEKLFF. The rearrangement uses TRBV11-2 and TRBJ1-4; D perhaps matches TRBD1 (5 bases). The CDR3 is 14 residues long. Germline-derived CDR1 and CDR2 are SGHAT and FQNNGV. Trimming took off 3 bases at V and 6 bases at J, with 11 bases between the two ends.